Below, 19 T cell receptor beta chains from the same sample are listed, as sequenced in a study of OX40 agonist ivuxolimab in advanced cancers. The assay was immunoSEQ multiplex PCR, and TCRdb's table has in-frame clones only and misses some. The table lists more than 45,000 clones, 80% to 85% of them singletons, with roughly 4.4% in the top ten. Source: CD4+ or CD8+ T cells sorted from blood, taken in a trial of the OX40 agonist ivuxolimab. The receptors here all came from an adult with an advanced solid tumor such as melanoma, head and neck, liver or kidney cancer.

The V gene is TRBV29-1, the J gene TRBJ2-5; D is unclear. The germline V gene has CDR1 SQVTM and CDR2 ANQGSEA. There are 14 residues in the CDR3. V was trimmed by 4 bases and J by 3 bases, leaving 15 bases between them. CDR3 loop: CSVAGSRIEETQYF. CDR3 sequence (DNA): TGCAGCGTTGCAGGTAGCAGAATCGAAGAGACCCAGTACTTC.

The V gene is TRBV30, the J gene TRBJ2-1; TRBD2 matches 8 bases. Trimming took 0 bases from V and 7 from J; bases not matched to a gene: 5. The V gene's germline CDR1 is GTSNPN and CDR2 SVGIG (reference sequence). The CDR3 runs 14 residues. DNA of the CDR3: TGTGCCTGGAGTGTTTTACTAGCGGAGAATGAGCAGTTCTTC. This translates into CAWSVLLAENEQFF.

This chain's CDR3 is CASPGGLNTGELFF. CDR3 nucleotide sequence: TGTGCCAGCCCCGGCGGGCTAAACACCGGGGAGCTGTTTTTT. This chain joins TRBV6-1 and TRBJ2-2; a weak D match, TRBD2 (5 bases). The germline V and J ends were trimmed by 8 bases and 2 bases, with 12 bases remaining between them. Germline V gives CDR1 MNHNS, CDR2 SASEGT. The CDR3 is 14 amino acids.

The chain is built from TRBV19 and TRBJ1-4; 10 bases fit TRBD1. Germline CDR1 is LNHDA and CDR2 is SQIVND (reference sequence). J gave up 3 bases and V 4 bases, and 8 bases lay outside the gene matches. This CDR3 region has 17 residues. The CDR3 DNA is TGTGCCAGTAGTACCCGGGACAGGGGCTCGGCTAATGAAAAACTGTTTTTT. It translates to CASSTRDRGSANEKLFF.

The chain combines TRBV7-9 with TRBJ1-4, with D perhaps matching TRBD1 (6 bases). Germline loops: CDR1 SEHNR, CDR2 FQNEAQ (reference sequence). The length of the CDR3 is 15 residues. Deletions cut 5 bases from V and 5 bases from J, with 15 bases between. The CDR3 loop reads CASSPDRSRNEKLFF. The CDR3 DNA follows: TGTGCCAGCAGCCCAGACAGGTCTCGAAATGAAAAACTGTTTTTT.

The CDR3: CASSVAVGGLSTDTQYF. CDR3 nucleotides: TGTGCCAGCAGCGTCGCGGTGGGGGGTTTAAGCACAGATACGCAGTATTTT. The chain is built from TRBV9 and TRBJ2-3, with D perhaps matching TRBD2 (6 bases). Germline loops: CDR1 SGDLS, CDR2 YYNGEE. The CDR3 has 17 amino acids. V lost 2 bases and J lost 0, with 16 bases in between.

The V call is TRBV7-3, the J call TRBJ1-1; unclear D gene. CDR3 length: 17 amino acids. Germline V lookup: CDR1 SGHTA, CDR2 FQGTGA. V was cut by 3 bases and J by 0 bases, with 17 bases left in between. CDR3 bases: TGTGCCAGCAGCTTCGGGCTCAAAAGGTCGATGAACACTGAAGCTTTCTTT. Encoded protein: CASSFGLKRSMNTEAFF.

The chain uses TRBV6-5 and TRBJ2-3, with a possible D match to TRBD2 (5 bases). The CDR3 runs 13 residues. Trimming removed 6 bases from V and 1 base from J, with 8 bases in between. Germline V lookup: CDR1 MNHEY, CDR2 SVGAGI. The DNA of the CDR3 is TGTGCCAGCAGCCGGACTGGCACAGATACGCAGTATTTT. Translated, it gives CASSRTGTDTQYF.

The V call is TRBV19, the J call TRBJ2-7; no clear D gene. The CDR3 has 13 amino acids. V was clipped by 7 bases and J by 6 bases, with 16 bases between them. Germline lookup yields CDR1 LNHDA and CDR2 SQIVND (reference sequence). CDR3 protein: CASTSGSSSEQYF. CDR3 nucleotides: TGTGCCAGTACCTCCGGGTCCTCATCCGAGCAGTACTTC.

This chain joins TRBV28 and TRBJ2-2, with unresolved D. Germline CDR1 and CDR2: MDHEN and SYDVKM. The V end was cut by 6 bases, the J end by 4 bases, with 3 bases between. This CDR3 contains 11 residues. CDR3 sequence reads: CASRGTGELFF. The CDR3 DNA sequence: TGTGCCAGCAGGGGCACCGGGGAGCTGTTTTTT.

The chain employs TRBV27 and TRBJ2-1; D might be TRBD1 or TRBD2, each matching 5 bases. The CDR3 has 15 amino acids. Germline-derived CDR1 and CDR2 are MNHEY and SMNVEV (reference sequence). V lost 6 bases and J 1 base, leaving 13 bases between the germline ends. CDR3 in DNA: TGTGCCAGCAGACCACCGGGACCATCCTACAATGAGCAGTTCTTC. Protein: CASRPPGPSYNEQFF.

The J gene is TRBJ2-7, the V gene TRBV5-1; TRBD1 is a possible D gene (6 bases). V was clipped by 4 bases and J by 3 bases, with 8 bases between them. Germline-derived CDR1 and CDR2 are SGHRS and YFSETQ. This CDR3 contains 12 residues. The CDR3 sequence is CASSAGVYEQYF. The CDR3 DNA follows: TGCGCCAGCAGCGCAGGGGTCTACGAGCAGTACTTC. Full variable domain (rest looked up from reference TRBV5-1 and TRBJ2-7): KAGVTQTPRYLIKTRGQQVTLSCSPISGHRSVSWYQQTPGQGLQFLFEYFSETQRNKGNFPGRFSGRQFSNSRSEMNVSTLELGDSALYLCASSAGVYEQYFGPGTRLTVT.

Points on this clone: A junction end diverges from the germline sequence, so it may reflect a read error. The CDR3 DNA follows: TGTGCTAGCAGCCCGGGACTAGCGGGGAACGAGCAGTACTTC. This translates into CASSPGLAGNEQYF. V gene TRBV7-7 combines with J gene TRBJ2-7; 13 bases fit TRBD2. Germline-derived CDR1 and CDR2 are SSHAT and FNYEAQ (reference sequence). CDR3 length: 14 residues.

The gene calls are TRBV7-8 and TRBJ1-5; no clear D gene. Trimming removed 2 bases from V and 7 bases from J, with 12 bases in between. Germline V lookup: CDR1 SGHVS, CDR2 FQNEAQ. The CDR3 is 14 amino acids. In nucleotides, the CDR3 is TGTGCCAGCAGCTTACCGGGTACATTGCAGCCCCAGCATTTT. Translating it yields CASSLPGTLQPQHF.

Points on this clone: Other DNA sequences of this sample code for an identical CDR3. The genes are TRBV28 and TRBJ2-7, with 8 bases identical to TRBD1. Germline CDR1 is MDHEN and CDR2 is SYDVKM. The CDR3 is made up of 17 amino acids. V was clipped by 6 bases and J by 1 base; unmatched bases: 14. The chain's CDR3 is CASSNRKTGAKSYEQYF. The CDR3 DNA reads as TGTGCCAGCAGCAATCGTAAGACAGGGGCCAAATCCTACGAGCAGTACTTC.

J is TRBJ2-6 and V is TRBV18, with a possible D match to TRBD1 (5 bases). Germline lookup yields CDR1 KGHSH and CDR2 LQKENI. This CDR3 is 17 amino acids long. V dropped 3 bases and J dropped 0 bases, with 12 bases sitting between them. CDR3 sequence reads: CASSPIDSYSGANVLTF. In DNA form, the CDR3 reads TGTGCCAGCTCACCTATAGACAGTTACTCTGGGGCCAACGTCCTGACTTTC. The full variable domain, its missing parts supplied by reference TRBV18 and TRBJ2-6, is NAGVMQNPRHLVRRRGQEARLRCSPMKGHSHVYWYRQLPEEGLKFMVYLQKENIIDESGMPKERFSAEFPKEGPSILRIQQVVRGDSAAYFCASSPIDSYSGANVLTFGAGSRLTVL.

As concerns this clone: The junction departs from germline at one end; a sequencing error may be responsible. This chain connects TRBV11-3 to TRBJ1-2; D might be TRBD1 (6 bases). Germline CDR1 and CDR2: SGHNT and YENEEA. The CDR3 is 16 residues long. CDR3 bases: TGTGCCAGCACCTTCCGGGGGGGACACAGAAACTATGTCTACACCTTC. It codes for CASTFRGGHRNYVYTF.

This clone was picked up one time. CDR3 coding DNA: TGCGCCAGCAGCCAAGGTGGGGTCTTTGGCAATCAGCCCCAGCATTTT. Protein product: CASSQGGVFGNQPQHF. The chain joins TRBV4-1 to TRBJ1-5; D is unclear. V shed 1 base and J shed 2 bases, with 12 bases lying between them. The CDR3 consists of 16 residues. CDR1 is MGHRA, CDR2 YSYEKL, per germline.

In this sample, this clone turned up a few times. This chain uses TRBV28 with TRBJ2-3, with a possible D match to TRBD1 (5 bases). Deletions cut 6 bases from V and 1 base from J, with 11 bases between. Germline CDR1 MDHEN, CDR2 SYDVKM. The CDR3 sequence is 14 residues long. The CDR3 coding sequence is TGTGCCAGCAGGAAGGGCAGGGGCACAGATACGCAGTATTTT. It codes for CASRKGRGTDTQYF.